The clone carrying this TCR beta chain has a count of ten or more. This record comes from a study of human T cells and chemical hapten exposure. The CDR3 contains 17 residues. Looked up from germline, CDR1 is LGHNA and CDR2 is YNFKEQ. V lost 4 bases, J lost 2 bases, and 6 bases stayed unmatched. Per the authors' pipeline: The median was about 100,000 TCRs per sample, ranging roughly 20,000 to 750,000. One entry per CDR3 protein, called by TCRdb with MiXCR from the RACE reads. In this record, the V and J calls reflect TCRdb's handling and not the investigators' own analysis. Of 70,000 to 95,000 distinct CDR3 sequences listed, around 9.4% were seen once; the top ten hold roughly 1.6%. The time point: healthy volunteer bleed at 6 weeks. The authors extracted total RNA from unfractionated whole blood.

The TCR sequence derives from a female donor in good health. Some clones in this sample may be carry-over from other donors' samples. The V gene is TRBV4-2, the J gene TRBJ2-3, with 13 bases fitting TRBD2. Sequences were obtained from whole blood. The CDR3 DNA follows: TGTGCCAGCAGCCTCACCGGGACTAGCGGGGTCACAGATACGCAGTATTTT. Its protein product is CASSLTGTSGVTDTQYF.